The 14 T cell receptor beta chains in this list originate from one sample, sequenced in a study of regulatory T cells in long-lasting Graves disease. Researchers made TCR beta libraries by using iRepertoire HTBI primers and running Arm-PCR on CDR3 regions. TCRdb processed the multiplex PCR reads anew with MiXCR; each CDR3 protein has one entry. The data show some 430,000 distinct CDR3 sequences, 20% to 25% seen once. As for time point: persistent/refractory GD, antithyroid drugs over 5 years with positive TRAb. After RNA was extracted from PBMCs, the TCR library was made from it. Sequenced material: peripheral blood mononuclear cells (PBMCs), taken when the disease was refractory, from a patient treated with antithyroid drugs. The receptors derive from a female donor with Graves disease.

This clonotype was seen only a few times. V gene TRBV6-5 combines with J gene TRBJ1-2; TRBD1 is a possible D gene (6 bases). Germline values: CDR1 MNHEY, CDR2 SVGAGI. Trimming removed 2 bases from V and 9 bases from J, with 7 bases in between. CDR3 length: 11 residues. The CDR3 DNA follows: TGTGCCAGCAGTTACAGGGGGAGCTACACCTTC. Amino acids: CASSYRGSYTF.

The gene calls are TRBV6-1 and TRBJ2-1; 7 bases fit TRBD2. Germline assignment: CDR1 MNHNS and CDR2 SASEGT. There are 11 residues in the CDR3. V shed 7 bases and J 11 bases; nucleotides not matched to a gene: 5. The CDR3 DNA follows: TGTGCCAGCACCGGACTAGTCCAGCAGTTCTTC. As protein: CASTGLVQQFF.

This clonotype was seen a single time. This may come from a read error, since a much larger clone is one base off. This chain joins TRBV7-2 and TRBJ2-5, with D possibly being TRBD2 (6 bases). The CDR3 runs 15 residues. V was pared by 3 bases and J by 7 bases, with 18 bases between. Germline CDR1 is SGHTA and CDR2 is FQGNSA. CDR3 DNA: TGTGCCAGCAGCTTGCTCGGGACTCTCGGGGGGACCCAGTACTTC. This sequence encodes CASSLLGTLGGTQYF. Together with reference TRBV7-2 and TRBJ2-5, the CDR3 gives the full variable domain: GAGVSQSPSNKVTEKGKDVELRCDPISGHTALYWYRQSLGQGLEFLIYFQGNSAPDKSGLPSDRFSAERTGGSVSTLTIQRTQQEDSAVYLCASSLLGTLGGTQYFGPGTRLLVL.

About this clonotype itself: This could be a read error, since a much larger clone is one nucleotide away. The chain is built from TRBV14 and TRBJ1-1; D unclear. The V end lost 1 base, the J end lost 1 base, and 4 bases lay between the germline ends. The CDR3 consists of 13 residues. Germline lookup yields CDR1 SGHDN and CDR2 FVKESK. CDR3 sequence: CASSQVGNTEAFF. The CDR3 DNA follows: TGTGCCAGCAGCCAAGTGGGGAACACTGAAGCTTTCTTT. The variable domain in full, with the rest retrieved from reference TRBV14 and TRBJ1-1, is EAGVTQFPSHSVIEKGQTVTLRCDPISGHDNLYWYRRVMGKEIKFLLHFVKESKQDESGMPNNRFLAERTGGTYSTLKVQPAELEDSGVYFCASSQVGNTEAFFGQGTRLTVV.

The CDR3 bases are TGCAGCGTCCTCGGGGGACAAACCCCAACAGGGTTCACTGAAGCTTTCTTT. Its translation: CSVLGGQTPTGFTEAFF. The chain joins TRBV29-1 to TRBJ1-1, with a possible D match to TRBD1 (6 bases). The V and J ends lost 6 bases and 4 bases respectively, with 27 bases between them. The germline CDR1 and CDR2 sequences are SQVTM and ANQGSEA. The CDR3 is made up of 17 amino acids. Based on the CDR3 plus reference TRBV29-1 and TRBJ1-1, the full variable domain is SAVISQKPSRDICQRGTSLTIQCQVDSQVTMMFWYRQQPGQSLTLIATANQGSEATYESGFVIDKFPISRPNLTFSTLTVSNMSPEDSSIYLCSVLGGQTPTGFTEAFFGQGTRLTVV.

Regarding this clonotype: A read error is possible here, since a much larger clone lies one base away. The chain recombines TRBV11-2 with TRBJ1-1; tentatively, D is TRBD1 (5 bases). The CDR3 length is 13 residues. CDR1 SGHAT and CDR2 FQNNGV come from the germline V gene. The CDR3: CASSQMEDTGAFF. DNA of the CDR3: TGTGCCAGCAGCCAAATGGAGGACACTGGAGCTTTCTTT.

The table lists this clonotype with many counts. The chain employs TRBV28 and TRBJ2-4; D ambiguous. Trimming left V 3 bases short and J 5 bases short, with 2 bases between. CDR1 and CDR2 (germline): MDHEN, SYDVKM. The CDR3 runs to 11 residues. CDR3 DNA sequence: TGTGCCAGCAGTTTGGAAAACATTCAGTACTTC. It specifies CASSLENIQYF.

The chain links TRBV7-9 to TRBJ2-5, with D possibly being TRBD1 (6 bases). The V end was cut by 1 base, the J end by 2 bases, with 11 bases between. The CDR3 is made up of 15 amino acids. Germline assignment: CDR1 SEHNR and CDR2 FQNEAQ (reference sequence). Here the CDR3 reads CASSLDPGTQETQYF. As DNA, the CDR3 is TGTGCCAGCAGCTTAGACCCGGGGACACAAGAGACCCAGTACTTC.

As for this clonotype: This may arise from a read error, as a much more abundant clone is one base away. The chain has TRBV29-1 and TRBJ2-7, with D uncertain. This CDR3 has 12 residues. V was shortened by 0 bases and J by 3 bases, with 6 bases between the two germline ends. Per the germline V gene, CDR1 is SQVTM and CDR2 is ANQGSEA. CDR3 amino acids: CSVEDRDYEQYF. As DNA, the CDR3 is TGCAGCGTTGAAGACAGAGACTACGAGCAGTACTTC.

This clonotype came up many times. The chain carries TRBV28 and TRBJ2-7, with a weak D call TRBD1 (5 bases). CDR1 and CDR2 (germline): MDHEN, SYDVKM. This CDR3 comprises 14 residues. Between the trimmed V and J ends, which lost 6 bases and 0 bases, there was a span of 12 bases. CDR3 protein: CASSITGYSYEQYF. The CDR3 bases are TGTGCCAGCAGCATTACAGGATACTCCTACGAGCAGTACTTC. The whole variable domain, remainder taken from reference TRBV28 and TRBJ2-7, is DVKVTQSSRYLVKRTGEKVFLECVQDMDHENMFWYRQDPGLGLRLIYFSYDVKMKEKGDIPEGYSVSREKKERFSLILESASTNQTSMYLCASSITGYSYEQYFGPGTRLTVT.

This clonotype was counted at least ten times. V gene TRBV28 combines with J gene TRBJ2-7; 8 nucleotides line up with TRBD1. The CDR3 consists of 14 residues. Trimming cost V 5 bases and J 7 bases; bases outside gene matches: 10. CDR1 is MDHEN, CDR2 SYDVKM, per germline. CDR3 nucleotides: TGTGCCAGCAGTGGGGGACAGGTTACTCGGGAGCAGTACTTC. It encodes CASSGGQVTREQYF.

Ten or more counts support this clonotype. This chain joins TRBV6-1 and TRBJ2-7, with 8 bases fitting TRBD1. This CDR3 contains 15 residues. Trimming took 7 bases from V and 4 from J; bases not matched to a gene: 12. Germline values: CDR1 MNHNS, CDR2 SASEGT. CDR3 protein: CASNANLGTGYEQYF. The CDR3 DNA is TGTGCCAGCAACGCAAACTTAGGGACAGGTTACGAGCAGTACTTC.

This clonotype showed up just once. A read error may explain this, as a much larger clone is one base away. This sequence joins TRBV5-6 and TRBJ2-7; tentative D call: TRBD2 (6 bases). Germline assignment: CDR1 SGHDT and CDR2 YYEEEE. The CDR3 sequence is 15 residues long. CDR3 sequence (DNA): TGTGCCAGCAGCTTCGGTGGGGGGAGCTCCCACGAGCAGTACTTC. It codes for CASSFGGGSSHEQYF.

This clonotype was observed a few times. The rearrangement joins TRBV12-3 or TRBV12-4 to TRBJ1-3; D not certain. This CDR3 is 15 amino acids long. The V end lost 6 bases, the J end lost 0 bases, and 12 bases lay between the germline ends. CDR3 coding DNA: TGTGCCAGCAGCAATGGACTGAGCTCTGGAAACACCATATATTTT. The encoded protein is CASSNGLSSGNTIYF.